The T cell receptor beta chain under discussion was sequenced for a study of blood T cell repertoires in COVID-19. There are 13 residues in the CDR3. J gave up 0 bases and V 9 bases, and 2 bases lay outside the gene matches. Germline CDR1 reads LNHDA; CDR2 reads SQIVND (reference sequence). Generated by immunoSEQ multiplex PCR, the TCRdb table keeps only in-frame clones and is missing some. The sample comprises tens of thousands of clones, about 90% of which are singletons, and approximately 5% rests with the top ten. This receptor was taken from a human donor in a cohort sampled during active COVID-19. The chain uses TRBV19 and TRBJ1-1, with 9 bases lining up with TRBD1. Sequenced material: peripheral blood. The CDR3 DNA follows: TGTGCCAGCAACAGGGGGCTGAACACTGAAGCTTTCTTT. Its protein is CASNRGLNTEAFF.